The source of this T cell receptor (beta chain) is a study of T-cell memory formation after mild COVID-19. Whole-study findings and limits: The study found balanced CD4/CD8 in clones contracting day 15 to 85 and a CD4+ lean in later expanders.

The CDR3 totals 12 residues. V was clipped by 3 bases and J by 11 bases, with 13 bases between them. Each CDR3 protein is one row after TCRdb ran MiXCR on the 5' RACE reads. The table lists about 240,000 distinct CDR3 sequences, 9.4% of them singletons. This clonotype was seen a handful of times. The antigen remains undetermined. The sequenced sample consisted of PBMCs or a T cell subset sorted from them (not recorded which). This clonotype was sampled from a man younger than 35 who had mild COVID-19 (a few samples of this study predate the infection). Cell type and time point are not known. This chain joins TRBV12-3 or TRBV12-4 and TRBJ1-1; D unclear. The CDR3 region has the DNA TGTGCCAGCAGTTTTCGTAGGGTCGGGGCTTTCTTT. Its protein product is CASSFRRVGAFF.